Detailed here is one T cell receptor beta chain. This specimen belongs to a study of T cells in localized non-small cell lung cancer. The germline V gene has CDR1 SNHLY and CDR2 FYNNEI. This CDR3 region has 15 residues. V was pared by 4 bases and J by 10 bases, with 16 bases of the junction left unmatched. The data were produced by immunoSEQ multiplex PCR, yet TCRdb's version contains in-frame clones alone and is incomplete. Here the sample spans around 43,000 clones, around 90% being singletons. This sequence originates from a man aged 18 to 55 with stage I lung adenocarcinoma. The chain links TRBV2 to TRBJ2-7; 7 bases fit TRBD1. The material was peripheral blood, obtained before any cancer treatment. CDR3 region: CASSAQTGNKGKQYF. The CDR3 DNA reads TGTGCCAGCAGTGCTCAGACAGGGAACAAAGGGAAACAGTACTTC.